This record covers a single TCR beta chain. As yet, its antigen is unknown. The entry originates in a study of cytomegalovirus exposure and HLA in healthy donors. Study observations and caveats: More than 15,000 TCR beta sequences were associated with HLA alleles at 0.05 false discovery rate in a later analysis.

The germline V gene encodes CDR1 SGHRS and CDR2 YFSETQ. J was trimmed by 0 bases and V by 0 bases; bases with no gene match: 5. The length of the CDR3 is 17 residues. PCR was performed using 60 Vbeta and 13 Jbeta primers. Some clones are missing from TCRdb's copy, which holds only in-frame ones; the method was immunoSEQ multiplex PCR. The repertoire holds over 150,000 clones, with about four fifths as singletons. This clonotype originated in a girl aged 10 to 17 in good health and CMV-seropositive. The sample taken for sequencing was PBMCs. V gene TRBV5-1 combines with J gene TRBJ1-2, with TRBD1 matching over 10 bases. The DNA of the CDR3 is TGCGCCAGCAGCTTGGGACAGGGGGCACTTTCTAACTATGGCTACACCTTC. Translation: CASSLGQGALSNYGYTF.